Sequencing of this TCR beta chain was carried out in a study of T cells expressing NK-cell markers. The overall study: It was sorted CD3+CD56+NKG2C+, CD3+CD56+NKG2C- and CD3+CD56-NKG2C+ T cells that supplied the TCR beta repertoires. Among eight sequenced donors, seven carried HCMV seropositivity while one was seronegative. Regarding the study as a whole: In five to seven donors, dominant CD3+CD56+NKG2C+ clonotypes ranked among the top 10 CD8+ clonotypes.

Beta-chain TCR cDNA was generated via 5'RACE template switching with UMIs. TCRdb re-called the 5' RACE reads, yielding one record per CDR3 amino acid sequence without DNA. Its table lists 160,000 or so distinct CDR3 sequences. Germline V gene sequence: CDR1 KGHSH, CDR2 LQKENI. The CDR3 totals 13 residues. In the case of this clonotype: Its specificity is not known.

The sample was blood T cells: a sorted CD56 or NKG2C T cell subset, CD4+ or CD8+ T cells, or bulk PBMC T cells (not recorded which). The rearrangement links TRBV18 to TRBJ1-5. The clonotype was recovered from a woman aged 18 to 75 in good health. The CDR3 sequence is CASSPNAEGAQHF.